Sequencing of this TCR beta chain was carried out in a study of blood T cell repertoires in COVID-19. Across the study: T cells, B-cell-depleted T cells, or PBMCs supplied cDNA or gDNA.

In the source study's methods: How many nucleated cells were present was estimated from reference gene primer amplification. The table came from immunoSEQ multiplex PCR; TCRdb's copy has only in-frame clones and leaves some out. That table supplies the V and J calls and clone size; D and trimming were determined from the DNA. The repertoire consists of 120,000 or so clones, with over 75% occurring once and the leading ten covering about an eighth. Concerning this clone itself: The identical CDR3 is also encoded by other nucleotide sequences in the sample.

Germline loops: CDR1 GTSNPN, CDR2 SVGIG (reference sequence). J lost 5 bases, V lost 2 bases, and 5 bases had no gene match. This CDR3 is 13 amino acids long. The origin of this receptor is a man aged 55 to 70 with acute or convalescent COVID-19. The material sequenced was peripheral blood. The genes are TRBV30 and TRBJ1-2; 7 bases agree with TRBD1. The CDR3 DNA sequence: TGTGCCTGGAGTCGGGACAGACCTTATGGCTACACCTTC. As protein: CAWSRDRPYGYTF.